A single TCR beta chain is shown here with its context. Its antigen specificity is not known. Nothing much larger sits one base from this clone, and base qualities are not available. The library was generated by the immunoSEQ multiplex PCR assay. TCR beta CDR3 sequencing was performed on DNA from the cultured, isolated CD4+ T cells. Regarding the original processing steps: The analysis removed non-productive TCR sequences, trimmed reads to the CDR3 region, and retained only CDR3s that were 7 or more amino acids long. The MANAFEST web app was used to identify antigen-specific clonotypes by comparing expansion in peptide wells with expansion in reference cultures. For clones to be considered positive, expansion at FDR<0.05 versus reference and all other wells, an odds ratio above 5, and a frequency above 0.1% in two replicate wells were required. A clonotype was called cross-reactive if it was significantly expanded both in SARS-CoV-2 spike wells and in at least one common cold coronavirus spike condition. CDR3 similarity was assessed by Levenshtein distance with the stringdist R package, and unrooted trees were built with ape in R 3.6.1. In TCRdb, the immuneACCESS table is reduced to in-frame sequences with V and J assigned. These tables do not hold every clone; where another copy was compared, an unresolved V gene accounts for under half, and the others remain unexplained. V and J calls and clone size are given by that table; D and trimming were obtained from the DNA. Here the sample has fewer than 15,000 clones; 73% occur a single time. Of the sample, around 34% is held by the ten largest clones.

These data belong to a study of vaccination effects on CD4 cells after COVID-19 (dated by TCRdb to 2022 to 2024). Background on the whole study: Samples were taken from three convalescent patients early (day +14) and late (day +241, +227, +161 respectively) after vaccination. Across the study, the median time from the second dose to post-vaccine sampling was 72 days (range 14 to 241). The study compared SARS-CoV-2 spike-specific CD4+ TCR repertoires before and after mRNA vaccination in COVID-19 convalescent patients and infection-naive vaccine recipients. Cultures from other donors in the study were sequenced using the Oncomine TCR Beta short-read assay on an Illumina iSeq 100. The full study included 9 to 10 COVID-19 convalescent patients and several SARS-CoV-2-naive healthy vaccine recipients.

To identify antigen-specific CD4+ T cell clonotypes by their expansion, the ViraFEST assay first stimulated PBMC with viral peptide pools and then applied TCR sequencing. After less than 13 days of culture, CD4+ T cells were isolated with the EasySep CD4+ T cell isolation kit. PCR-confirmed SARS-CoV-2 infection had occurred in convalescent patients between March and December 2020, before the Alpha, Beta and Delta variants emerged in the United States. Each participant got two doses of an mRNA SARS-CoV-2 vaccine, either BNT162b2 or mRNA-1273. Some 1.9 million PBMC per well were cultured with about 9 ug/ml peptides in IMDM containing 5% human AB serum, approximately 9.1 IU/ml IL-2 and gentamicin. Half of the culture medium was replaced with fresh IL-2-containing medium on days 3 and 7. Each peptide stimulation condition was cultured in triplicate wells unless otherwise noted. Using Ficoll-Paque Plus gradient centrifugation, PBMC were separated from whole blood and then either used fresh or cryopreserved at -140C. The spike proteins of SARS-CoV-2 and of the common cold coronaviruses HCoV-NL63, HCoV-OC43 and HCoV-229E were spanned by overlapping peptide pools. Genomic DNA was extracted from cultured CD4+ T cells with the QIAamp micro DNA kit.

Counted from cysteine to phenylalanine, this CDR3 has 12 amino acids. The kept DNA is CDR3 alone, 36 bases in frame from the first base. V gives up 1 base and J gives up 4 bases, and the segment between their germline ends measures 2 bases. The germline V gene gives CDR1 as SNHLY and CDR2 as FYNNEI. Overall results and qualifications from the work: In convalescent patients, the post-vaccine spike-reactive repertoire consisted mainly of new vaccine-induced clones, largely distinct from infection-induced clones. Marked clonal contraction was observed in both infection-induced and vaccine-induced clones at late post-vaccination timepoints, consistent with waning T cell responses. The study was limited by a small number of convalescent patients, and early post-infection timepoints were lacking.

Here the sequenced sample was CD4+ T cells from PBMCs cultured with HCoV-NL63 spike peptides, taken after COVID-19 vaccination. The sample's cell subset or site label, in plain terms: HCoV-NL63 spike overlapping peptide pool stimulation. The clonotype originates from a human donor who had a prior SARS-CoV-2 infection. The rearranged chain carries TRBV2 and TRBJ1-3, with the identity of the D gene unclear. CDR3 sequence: CASSEGGNTIYF. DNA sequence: TGTGCCAGCAGTGAAGGGGGAAACACCATATATTTT.